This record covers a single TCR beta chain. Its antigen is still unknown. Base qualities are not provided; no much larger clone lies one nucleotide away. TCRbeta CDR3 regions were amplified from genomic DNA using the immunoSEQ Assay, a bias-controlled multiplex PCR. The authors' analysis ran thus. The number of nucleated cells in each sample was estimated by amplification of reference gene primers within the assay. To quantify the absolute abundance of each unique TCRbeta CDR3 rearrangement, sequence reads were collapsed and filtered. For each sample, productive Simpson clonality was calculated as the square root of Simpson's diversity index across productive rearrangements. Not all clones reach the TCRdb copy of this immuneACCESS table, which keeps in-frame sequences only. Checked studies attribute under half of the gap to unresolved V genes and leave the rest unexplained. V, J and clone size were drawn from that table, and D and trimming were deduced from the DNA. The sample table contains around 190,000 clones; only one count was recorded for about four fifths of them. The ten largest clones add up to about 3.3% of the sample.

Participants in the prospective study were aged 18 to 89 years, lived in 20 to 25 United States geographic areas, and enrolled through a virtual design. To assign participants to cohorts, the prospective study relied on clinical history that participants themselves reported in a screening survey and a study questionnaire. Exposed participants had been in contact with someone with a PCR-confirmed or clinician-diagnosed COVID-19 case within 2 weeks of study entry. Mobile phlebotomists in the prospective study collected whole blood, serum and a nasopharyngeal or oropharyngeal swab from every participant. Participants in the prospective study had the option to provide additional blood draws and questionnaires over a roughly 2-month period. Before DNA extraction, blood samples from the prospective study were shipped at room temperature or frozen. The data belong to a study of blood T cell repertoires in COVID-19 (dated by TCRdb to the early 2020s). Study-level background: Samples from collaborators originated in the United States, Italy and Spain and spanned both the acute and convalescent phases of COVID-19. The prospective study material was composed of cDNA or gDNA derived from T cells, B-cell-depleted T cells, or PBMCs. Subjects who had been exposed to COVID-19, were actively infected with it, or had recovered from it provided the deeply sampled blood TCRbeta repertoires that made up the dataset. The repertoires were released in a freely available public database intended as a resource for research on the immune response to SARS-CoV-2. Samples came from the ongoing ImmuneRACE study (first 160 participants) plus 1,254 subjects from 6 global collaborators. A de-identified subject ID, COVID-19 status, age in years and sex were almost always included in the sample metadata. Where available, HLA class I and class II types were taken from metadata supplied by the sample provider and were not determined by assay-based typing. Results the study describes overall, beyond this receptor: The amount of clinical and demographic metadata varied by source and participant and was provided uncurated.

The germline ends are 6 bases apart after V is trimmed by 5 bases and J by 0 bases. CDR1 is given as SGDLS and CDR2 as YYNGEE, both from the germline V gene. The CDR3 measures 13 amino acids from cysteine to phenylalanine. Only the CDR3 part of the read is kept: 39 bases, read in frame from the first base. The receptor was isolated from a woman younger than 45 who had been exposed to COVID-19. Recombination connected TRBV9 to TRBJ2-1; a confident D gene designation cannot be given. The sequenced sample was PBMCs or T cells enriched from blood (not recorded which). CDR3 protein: CASSPSSYNEQFF. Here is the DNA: TGTGCCAGCAGTCCCAGCTCCTACAATGAGCAGTTCTTC.